This T cell receptor beta chain is from a study of graft-versus-host responses after intestinal transplantation. The wider study: Recipients underwent multivisceral, liver-intestinal, or isolated intestinal transplants. All of the recipients had induction that used anti-thymocyte globulin, then tacrolimus and steroids for approximately 3 years. Study results and caveats: Early after transplant, HvG declines were associated with peak levels of circulating GvH clones.

Produced via immunoSEQ multiplex PCR; TCRdb's table is partial and in-frame only. The sample includes some 39,000 clones, roughly 95% of them seen just once. With regard to this clone: Its target is unknown.

Trimming cost V 5 bases and J 6 bases, with 7 bases left between them. The CDR3 extends over 12 amino acids. Germline CDR1 SEHNR, CDR2 FQNEAQ (reference sequence). This receptor was identified in a human donor who was the organ donor for an intestinal transplant. The chain combines TRBV7-9 with TRBJ2-2, with D hard to call. The source material was unstimulated CD8+ T cells sorted from spleen or lymph node cells, sampled before transplant. CDR3: CASSISPGELFF. CDR3 DNA: TGTGCCAGCAGCATAAGTCCCGGGGAGCTGTTTTTT.